The 25 T cell receptor beta chains given below trace back to one sample, sequenced in a study of beta chain features in type 1 diabetes (dated by TCRdb to 2017 to 2018). Library prep was done by the immunoSEQ multiplex PCR assay. The High Capacity cDNA Reverse Transcription Kit was used to reverse transcribe all of the isolated RNA, meaning that expressed TCRB transcripts were what got sequenced. TCRdb obtained this table from immuneACCESS and retained in-frame rearrangements with V and J assigned. These tables miss some clones; where compared with another copy, unresolved V genes account for less than half of the shortfall, and the remainder is unexplained. The sample table lists over 200,000 clones, roughly 11% of them with a count of one. The ten largest account for more than 0.015% of the sample. Their target antigens are unknown. Study-wide findings and limitations: A moderate but significant shortening of TCRB CDR3 length was observed in type 1 diabetes patients in all four CD4+ subsets.

Sequenced material: naive CD4+ T cells from blood. Per the publication, the cell subset or site label means: true naive CD4+ T cells. The origin of the receptors is a man younger than 40 with type 1 diabetes.

This clone was detected a few times. CDR3 in amino acids: CASSLGGKVEQYF. CDR3 coding DNA: TGCGCCAGCAGCTTAGGAGGTAAGGTCGAGCAGTACTTC. The J gene is TRBJ2-7, the V gene TRBV5-1; D perhaps matches TRBD2 (5 bases). This CDR3 comprises 13 residues. The V gene lost 2 bases and the J gene lost 6 bases, with 12 bases spanning the gap. CDR1 is SGHRS, CDR2 YFSETQ, per germline.

This clone was counted a few times. The chain couples TRBV5-1 to TRBJ2-3; 11 positions agree with TRBD2. Germline trimming cut 4 bases from V and 3 bases from J; bases unmatched to any gene: 7. This CDR3 spans 16 amino acids. CDR1 and CDR2 (germline): SGHRS, YFSETQ. The CDR3 DNA reads TGCGCCAGCAGCCCACGGGCTAGCGGGAGGACAGATACGCAGTATTTT. It yields the protein CASSPRASGRTDTQYF.

The chain has TRBV11-2 and TRBJ2-3; TRBD2 aligns across 12 bases. Germline V gives CDR1 SGHAT, CDR2 FQNNGV. With V trimmed by 5 bases and J by 2 bases, 5 bases remained unmatched. This CDR3 spans 16 amino acids. The DNA for the CDR3 is TGTGCCAGCAGCGAGACTAGCGGGAGTCACACAGATACGCAGTATTTT. It codes for CASSETSGSHTDTQYF.

The chain joins TRBV19 to TRBJ2-7; 12 nucleotides line up with TRBD1. There are 14 residues in the CDR3. Per germline, CDR1 LNHDA and CDR2 SQIVND (reference sequence). J gave up 6 bases and V 6 bases, and 6 bases lay outside the gene matches. CDR3 sequence (DNA): TGTGCCAGTAGCCGGGGACAGGGGGCCAGCGAGCAGTACTTC. Its protein is CASSRGQGASEQYF.

This clone was found a few times. This chain joins TRBV5-4 and TRBJ2-3; D possibly corresponds to TRBD1 (5 bases). V shed 0 bases and J shed 4 bases, with 6 bases lying between them. This CDR3 has 13 residues. In germline, CDR1 is SGHNT, CDR2 YYREEE (reference sequence). The CDR3 loop is CASSLGQSDTQYF. The CDR3 coding sequence is TGTGCCAGCAGCTTGGGACAGTCAGATACGCAGTATTTT.

This clone was found a few times. V is TRBV4-2 and J is TRBJ2-1; D may be TRBD2 (6 bases). Per germline, CDR1 LGHNA and CDR2 YNFKEQ. The length of the CDR3 is 14 residues. Trimming pared 1 base from V and 5 bases from J, leaving 9 bases between. The CDR3 bases are TGTGCCAGCAGCCAAGCCGGGGGTGACAATGAGCAGTTCTTC. It specifies CASSQAGGDNEQFF.

This clone was recorded a few times. The V and J genes are TRBV16 and TRBJ2-7, with a tentative D call TRBD1 (6 bases). This CDR3 is built from 13 residues. Germline CDR1 is KGHSY and CDR2 is FQNENV. Between the trimmed V and J ends, which lost 4 bases and 7 bases, there was a span of 14 bases. This CDR3 reads CASSLNRDTEQYF. The CDR3 nucleotides are TGTGCCAGCAGCCTCAACCGGGACACGGAGCAGTACTTC.

This clone has just a few counts. This chain connects TRBV9 to TRBJ2-2; D possibly corresponds to TRBD1 (5 bases). V lost 4 bases and J 6 bases, leaving 13 bases between the germline ends. Germline loops: CDR1 SGDLS, CDR2 YYNGEE. The CDR3 has 14 amino acids. The CDR3 loop reads CASSKGMPAGELFF. The CDR3 DNA reads as TGTGCCAGCAGCAAGGGGATGCCGGCCGGGGAGCTGTTTTTT.

V is TRBV28 and J is TRBJ2-4; D possibly corresponds to TRBD1 (6 bases). The CDR3 consists of 14 residues. V was clipped by 5 bases and J by 1 base, with 9 bases between them. Looked up from germline, CDR1 is MDHEN and CDR2 is SYDVKM. CDR3 nucleotides: TGTGCCAGCAGTAAGGGGGATGCCAAAAACATTCAGTACTTC. Translated: CASSKGDAKNIQYF.

V is TRBV4-3 and J is TRBJ2-5; 12 nucleotides align to TRBD2. J lost 5 bases, V lost 0 bases, and 4 bases had no gene match. The CDR3 is 16 amino acids. CDR1 LGHNA and CDR2 YSLEER come from the germline V gene. DNA of the CDR3: TGCGCCAGCAGCCAAGAGCTAGCGGGGGGGCGGGAGACCCAGTACTTC. It encodes CASSQELAGGRETQYF.

The CDR3 sequence is CASILRDRGGETQYF. The DNA for the CDR3 is TGTGCCAGCATCCTCCGGGACAGGGGAGGAGAGACCCAGTACTTC. The chain recombines TRBV7-3 with TRBJ2-5; 10 bases are a match to TRBD1. Germline-derived CDR1 and CDR2 are SGHTA and FQGTGA. The J segment lost 4 bases and the V segment lost 7 bases, leaving 9 bases of the junction unmatched. The CDR3 sequence is 15 residues long. Drawing the rest from reference TRBV7-3 and TRBJ2-5, the complete variable domain is GAGVSQTPSNKVTEKGKYVELRCDPISGHTALYWYRQSLGQGPEFLIYFQGTGAADDSGLPNDRFFAVRPEGSVSTLKIQRTERGDSAVYLCASILRDRGGETQYFGPGTRLLVL.

The chain combines TRBV2 with TRBJ2-5, with a possible D match to TRBD1 (6 bases). V lost 6 bases and J 5 bases, leaving 16 bases between the germline ends. In germline, CDR1 is SNHLY, CDR2 FYNNEI. The CDR3 is made up of 14 amino acids. The CDR3 loop reads CASSEQGVVETQYF. DNA for the CDR3: TGTGCCAGCAGCGAACAGGGTGTGGTGGAGACCCAGTACTTC.

The rearrangement joins TRBV7-9 to TRBJ1-5; 9 positions match TRBD1. The CDR3 sequence is 15 residues long. The germline V gene encodes CDR1 SEHNR and CDR2 FQNEAQ (reference sequence). V lost 6 bases, J lost 7 bases, and 10 bases stayed unmatched. CDR3 sequence reads: CASSRTTGGTQPQHF. In DNA form, the CDR3 reads TGTGCCAGCAGTCGAACGACAGGGGGTACGCAGCCCCAGCATTTT.

The chain employs TRBV21-1 and TRBJ1-2. TRBV21-1 is a listed pseudogene. The CDR3 has 12 amino acids. In DNA form, the CDR3 reads TGTGCCAGCAGCGCCCGGCCGGGGGGCTACACCTTC. Encoded protein: CASSARPGGYTF.

J is TRBJ2-5 and V is TRBV7-3, with D possibly matching TRBD2 (5 bases). V was clipped by 5 bases and J by 0 bases, with 7 bases between them. The germline V gene encodes CDR1 SGHTA and CDR2 FQGTGA. The CDR3 has 13 amino acids. DNA of the CDR3: TGTGCCAGCAGCCCCGGGGACCAAGAGACCCAGTACTTC. This translates into CASSPGDQETQYF.

The chain employs TRBV5-1 and TRBJ2-7; the D gene is possibly TRBD1 (5 bases). The CDR3 extends over 15 amino acids. V gave up 0 bases and J gave up 3 bases, with 13 bases separating them. Germline CDR1 reads SGHRS; CDR2 reads YFSETQ. The CDR3 bases are TGCGCCAGCAGCTTGGATCCGGACAAATACTACGAGCAGTACTTC. Protein product: CASSLDPDKYYEQYF.

This clone was seen only a few times. The V call is TRBV7-3, the J call TRBJ2-1, with 8 bases fitting TRBD2. V shed 0 bases and J 7 bases; nucleotides not matched to a gene: 2. The CDR3 consists of 14 residues. Germline V CDR1 and CDR2: SGHTA, FQGTGA. CDR3 DNA: TGTGCCAGCAGCTTAACCGGGACTAGTAATGAGCAGTTCTTC. Encoded protein: CASSLTGTSNEQFF.

In its sample, this clone was seen a few times. The V gene is TRBV19, the J gene TRBJ1-1; no reliable D call. V was clipped by 5 bases and J by 1 base, with 8 bases between them. This CDR3 spans 13 amino acids. From germline, CDR1 is LNHDA and CDR2 SQIVND (reference sequence). The CDR3 region is CASSVRRNTEAFF. In DNA, the CDR3 is TGTGCCAGTAGTGTGCGGCGGAACACTGAAGCTTTCTTT.

V and J are TRBV7-9 and TRBJ2-7; tentative D call: TRBD1 (6 bases). The CDR3 covers 14 residues. The germline V and J ends were trimmed by 4 bases and 4 bases, with 14 bases remaining between them. The germline gives CDR1 SEHNR, CDR2 FQNEAQ (reference sequence). CDR3 in amino acids: CASSSSGTHYEQYF. The CDR3 DNA is TGTGCCAGCAGCTCAAGTGGGACACATTACGAGCAGTACTTC.

This chain connects TRBV7-9 to TRBJ2-5; 9 positions match TRBD1. Germline assignment: CDR1 SEHNR and CDR2 FQNEAQ (reference sequence). V shed 1 base, J shed 4 bases, and the junction held 4 bases outside the gene matches. The length of the CDR3 is 15 residues. CDR3 bases: TGTGCCAGCAGCTTAGGGGACAGGGAAGGAGAGACCCAGTACTTC. Translating gives CASSLGDREGETQYF.

This sequence joins TRBV19 and TRBJ1-5; D call uncertain. There are 13 residues in the CDR3. Germline V CDR1 and CDR2: LNHDA, SQIVND (reference sequence). V shed 3 bases and J shed 2 bases, with 5 bases lying between them. In DNA, the CDR3 is TGTGCCAGTAGTATGACTCGCAATCAGCCCCAGCATTTT. Encoded protein: CASSMTRNQPQHF. Combining the CDR3 with reference TRBV19 and TRBJ1-5 gives the whole variable domain DGGITQSPKYLFRKEGQNVTLSCEQNLNHDAMYWYRQDPGQGLRLIYYSQIVNDFQKGDIAEGYSVSREKKESFPLTVTSAQKNPTAFYLCASSMTRNQPQHFGDGTRLSIL.

This clone was recorded a few times. The chain recombines TRBV15 with TRBJ2-1; 8 bases agree with TRBD1. Unmatched junction bases numbered 4, after V lost 3 bases and J lost 9 bases. The germline V gene encodes CDR1 LNHNV and CDR2 YYDKDF (reference sequence). The CDR3 totals 13 residues. CDR3 sequence: CATSRAGTGEQFF. The CDR3 DNA reads as TGTGCCACCAGCAGGGCCGGGACAGGTGAGCAGTTCTTC.

The table lists this clone with a few counts. The chain has TRBV5-4 and TRBJ2-1, with D perhaps TRBD2 (5 bases). V shed 4 bases and J shed 6 bases, with 14 bases lying between them. The CDR3 totals 14 residues. Germline CDR1 SGHNT, CDR2 YYREEE (reference sequence). The DNA for the CDR3 is TGTGCCAGCAGCGGCGGGCCTAATCGCAATGAGCAGTTCTTC. The encoded protein is CASSGGPNRNEQFF.

The genes are TRBV2 and TRBJ2-7; 8 bases align to TRBD1. V was clipped by 9 bases and J by 5 bases; unmatched bases: 15. Germline-derived CDR1 and CDR2 are SNHLY and FYNNEI. This CDR3 is built from 15 residues. CDR3 amino acids: CASMKTGVVWNEQYF. The CDR3 DNA is TGTGCCAGTATGAAGACAGGGGTGGTCTGGAACGAGCAGTACTTC. Complete variable domain (other parts from reference TRBV2 and TRBJ2-7): EPEVTQTPSHQVTQMGQEVILRCVPISNHLYFYWYRQILGQKVEFLVSFYNNEISEKSEIFDDQFSVERPDGSNFTLKIRSTKLEDSAMYFCASMKTGVVWNEQYFGPGTRLTVT.

The chain joins TRBV6-6 to TRBJ1-2; TRBD1 is a possible D gene (6 bases). Trimming shortened V by 2 bases and J by 8 bases, and 6 bases separated the two germline ends. Germline V gene lookup returns CDR1 MNHNY and CDR2 SVGAGI (reference sequence). The CDR3 extends over 11 amino acids. CDR3 DNA sequence: TGTGCCAGCAGTTACCAGGGGGGCTACACCTTC. Amino acids: CASSYQGGYTF.